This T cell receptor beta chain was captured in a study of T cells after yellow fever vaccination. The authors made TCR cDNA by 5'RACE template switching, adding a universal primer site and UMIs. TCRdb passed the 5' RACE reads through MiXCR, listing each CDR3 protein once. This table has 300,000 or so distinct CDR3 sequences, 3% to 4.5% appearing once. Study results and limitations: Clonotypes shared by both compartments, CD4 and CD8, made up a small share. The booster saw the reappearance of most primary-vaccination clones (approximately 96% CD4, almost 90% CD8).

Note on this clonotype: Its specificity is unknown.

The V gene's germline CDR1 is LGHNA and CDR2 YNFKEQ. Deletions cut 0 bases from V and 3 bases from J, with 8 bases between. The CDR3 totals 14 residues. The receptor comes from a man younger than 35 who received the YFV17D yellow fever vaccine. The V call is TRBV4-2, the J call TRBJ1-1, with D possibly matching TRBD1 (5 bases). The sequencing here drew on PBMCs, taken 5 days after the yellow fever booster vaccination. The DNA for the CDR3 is TGTGCCAGCAGCCAAGAGGAGGGGTACACTGAAGCTTTCTTT. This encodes CASSQEEGYTEAFF.